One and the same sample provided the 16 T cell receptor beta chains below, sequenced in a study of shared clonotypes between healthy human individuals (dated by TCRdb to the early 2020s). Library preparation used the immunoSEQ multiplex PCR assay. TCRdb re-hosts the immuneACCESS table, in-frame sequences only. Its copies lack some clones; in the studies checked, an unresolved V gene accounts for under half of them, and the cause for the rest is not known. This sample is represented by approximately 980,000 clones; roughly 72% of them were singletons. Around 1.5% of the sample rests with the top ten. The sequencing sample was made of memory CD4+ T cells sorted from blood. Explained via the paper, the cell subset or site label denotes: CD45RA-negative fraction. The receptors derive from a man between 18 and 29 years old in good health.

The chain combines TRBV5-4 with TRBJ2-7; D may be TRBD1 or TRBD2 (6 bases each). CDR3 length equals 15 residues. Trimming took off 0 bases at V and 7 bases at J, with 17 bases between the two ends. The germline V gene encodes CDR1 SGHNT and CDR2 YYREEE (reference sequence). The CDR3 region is CASSLDAVGGREQYF. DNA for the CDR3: TGTGCCAGCAGCTTGGACGCGGTGGGGGGCCGGGAGCAGTACTTC. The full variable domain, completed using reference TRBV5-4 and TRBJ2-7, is ETGVTQSPTHLIKTRGQQVTLRCSSQSGHNTVSWYQQALGQGPQFIFQYYREEENGRGNFPPRFSGLQFPNYSSELNVNALELDDSALYLCASSLDAVGGREQYFGPGTRLTVT.

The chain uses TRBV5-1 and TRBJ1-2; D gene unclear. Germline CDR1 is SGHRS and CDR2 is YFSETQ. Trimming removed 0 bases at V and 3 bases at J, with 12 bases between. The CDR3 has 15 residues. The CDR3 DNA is TGCGCCAGCAGCTTGGCCGAGAGGGTTCACTATGGCTACACCTTC. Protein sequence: CASSLAERVHYGYTF. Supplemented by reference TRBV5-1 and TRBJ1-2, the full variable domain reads KAGVTQTPRYLIKTRGQQVTLSCSPISGHRSVSWYQQTPGQGLQFLFEYFSETQRNKGNFPGRFSGRQFSNSRSEMNVSTLELGDSALYLCASSLAERVHYGYTFGSGTRLTVV.

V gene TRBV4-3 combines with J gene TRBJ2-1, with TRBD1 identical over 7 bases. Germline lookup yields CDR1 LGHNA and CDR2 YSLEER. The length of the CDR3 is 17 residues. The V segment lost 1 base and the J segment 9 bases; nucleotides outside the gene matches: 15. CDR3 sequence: CASSQGPRTGATIEQFF. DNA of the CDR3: TGCGCCAGCAGCCAAGGGCCGAGGACAGGTGCTACAATTGAGCAGTTCTTC.

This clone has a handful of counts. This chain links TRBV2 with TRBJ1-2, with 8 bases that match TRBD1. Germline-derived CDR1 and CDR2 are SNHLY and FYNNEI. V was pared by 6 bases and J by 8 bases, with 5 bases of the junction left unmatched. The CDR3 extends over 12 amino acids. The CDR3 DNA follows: TGTGCCAGCAGCCAGGGGGCCAACGGCTACACCTTC. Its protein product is CASSQGANGYTF.

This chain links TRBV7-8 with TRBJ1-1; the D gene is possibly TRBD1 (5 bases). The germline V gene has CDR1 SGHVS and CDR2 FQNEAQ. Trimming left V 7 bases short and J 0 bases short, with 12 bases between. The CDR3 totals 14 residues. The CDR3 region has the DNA TGTGCCAGCACCCGACCGGGGGTGAACACTGAAGCTTTCTTT. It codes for CASTRPGVNTEAFF.

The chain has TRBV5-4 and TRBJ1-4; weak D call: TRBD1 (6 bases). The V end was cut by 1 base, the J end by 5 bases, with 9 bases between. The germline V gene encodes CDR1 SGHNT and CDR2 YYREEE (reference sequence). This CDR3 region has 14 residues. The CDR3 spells CASSLRQGNEKLFF. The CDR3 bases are TGTGCCAGCAGCTTGCGGCAGGGGAATGAAAAACTGTTTTTT.

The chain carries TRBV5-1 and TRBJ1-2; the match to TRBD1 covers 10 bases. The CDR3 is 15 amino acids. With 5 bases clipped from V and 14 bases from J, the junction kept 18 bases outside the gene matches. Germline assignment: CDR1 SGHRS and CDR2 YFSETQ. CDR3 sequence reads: CASSESPGTGDPWTF. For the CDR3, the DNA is TGCGCCAGCAGTGAATCCCCCGGGACAGGGGACCCTTGGACCTTC.

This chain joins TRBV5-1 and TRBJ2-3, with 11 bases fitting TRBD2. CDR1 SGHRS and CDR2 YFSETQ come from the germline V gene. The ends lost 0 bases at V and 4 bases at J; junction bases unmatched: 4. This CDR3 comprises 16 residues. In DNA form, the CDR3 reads TGCGCCAGCAGCTTGGCCTTAGCGGGGGGGCCAGATACGCAGTATTTT. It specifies CASSLALAGGPDTQYF.

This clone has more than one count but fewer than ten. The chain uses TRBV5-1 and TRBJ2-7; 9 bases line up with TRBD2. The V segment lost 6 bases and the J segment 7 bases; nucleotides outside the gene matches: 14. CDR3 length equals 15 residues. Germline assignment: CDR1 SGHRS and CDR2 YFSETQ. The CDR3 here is CASTLRAGGPGEQYF. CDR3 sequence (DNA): TGCGCCAGCACTTTAAGGGCGGGAGGGCCCGGGGAGCAGTACTTC.

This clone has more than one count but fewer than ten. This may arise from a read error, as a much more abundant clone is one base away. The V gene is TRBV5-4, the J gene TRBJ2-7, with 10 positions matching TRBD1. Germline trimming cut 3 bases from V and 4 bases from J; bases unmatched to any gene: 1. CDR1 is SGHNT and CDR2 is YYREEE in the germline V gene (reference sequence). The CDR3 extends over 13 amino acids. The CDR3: CASSWGQGYEQYF. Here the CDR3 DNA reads TGTGCCAGCAGCTGGGGACAGGGGTACGAGCAGTACTTC.

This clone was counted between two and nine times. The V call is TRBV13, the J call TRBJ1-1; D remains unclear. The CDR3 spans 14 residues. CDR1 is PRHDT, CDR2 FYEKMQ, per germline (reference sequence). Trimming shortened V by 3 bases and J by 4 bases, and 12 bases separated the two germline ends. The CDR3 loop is CASSLAAPGTEAFF. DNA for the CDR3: TGTGCCAGCAGCTTGGCGGCCCCAGGCACTGAAGCTTTCTTT. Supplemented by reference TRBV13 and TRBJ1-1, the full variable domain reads AAGVIQSPRHLIKEKRETATLKCYPIPRHDTVYWYQQGPGQDPQFLISFYEKMQSDKGSIPDRFSAQQFSDYHSELNMSSLELGDSALYFCASSLAAPGTEAFFGQGTRLTVV.

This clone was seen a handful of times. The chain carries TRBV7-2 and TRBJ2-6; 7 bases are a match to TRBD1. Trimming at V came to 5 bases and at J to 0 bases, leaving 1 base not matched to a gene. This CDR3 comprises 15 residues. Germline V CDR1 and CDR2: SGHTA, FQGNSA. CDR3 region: CASSAGGSGANVLTF. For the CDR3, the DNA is TGTGCCAGCAGCGCAGGGGGCTCTGGGGCCAACGTCCTGACTTTC.

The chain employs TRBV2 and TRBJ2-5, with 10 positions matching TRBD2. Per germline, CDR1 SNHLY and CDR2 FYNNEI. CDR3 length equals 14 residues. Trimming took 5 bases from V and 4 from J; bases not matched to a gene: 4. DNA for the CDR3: TGTGCCAGCAGTCTGGAGCGGGAGGGAGAGACCCAGTACTTC. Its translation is CASSLEREGETQYF.

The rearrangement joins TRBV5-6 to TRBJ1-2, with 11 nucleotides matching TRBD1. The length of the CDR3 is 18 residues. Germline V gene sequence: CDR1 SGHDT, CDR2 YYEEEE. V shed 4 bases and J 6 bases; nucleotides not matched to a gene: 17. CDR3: CASSVAGTGGPNGDGYTF. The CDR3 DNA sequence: TGTGCCAGCAGCGTGGCTGGGACAGGGGGACCGAACGGGGATGGCTACACCTTC.

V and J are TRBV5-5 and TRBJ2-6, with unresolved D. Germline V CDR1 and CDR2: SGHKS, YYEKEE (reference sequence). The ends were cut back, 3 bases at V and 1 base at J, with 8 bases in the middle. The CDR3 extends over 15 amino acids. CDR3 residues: CASSSVGSGANVLTF. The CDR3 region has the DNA TGTGCCAGCAGCTCTGTGGGTTCTGGGGCCAACGTCCTGACTTTC.

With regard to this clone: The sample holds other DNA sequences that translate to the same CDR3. CDR3 bases: TGTGCCAGCAGGAGGGGAACCTACGAGCAGTACTTC. Residues: CASRRGTYEQYF. The chain joins TRBV6-6 to TRBJ2-7, with D tentatively TRBD1 or TRBD2 (5 bases each). The CDR3 contains 12 residues. With 6 bases removed from V and 2 bases from J, the gap between germline ends came to 8 bases. In germline, CDR1 is MNHNY, CDR2 SVGAGI (reference sequence).